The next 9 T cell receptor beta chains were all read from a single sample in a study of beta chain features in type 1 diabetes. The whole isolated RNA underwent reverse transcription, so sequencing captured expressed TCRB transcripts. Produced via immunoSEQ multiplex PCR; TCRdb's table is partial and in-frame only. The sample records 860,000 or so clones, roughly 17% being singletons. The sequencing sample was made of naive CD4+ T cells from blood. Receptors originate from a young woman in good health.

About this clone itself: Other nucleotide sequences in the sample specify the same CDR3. The CDR3 bases are TGTGCCAGCAGTCTCGTAGGGTATGGCTACACCTTC. Amino acids: CASSLVGYGYTF. The gene calls are TRBV28 and TRBJ1-2; the D is unclear. Germline values: CDR1 MDHEN, CDR2 SYDVKM. The CDR3 has 12 amino acids. With 5 bases removed from V and 5 bases from J, the gap between germline ends came to 9 bases.

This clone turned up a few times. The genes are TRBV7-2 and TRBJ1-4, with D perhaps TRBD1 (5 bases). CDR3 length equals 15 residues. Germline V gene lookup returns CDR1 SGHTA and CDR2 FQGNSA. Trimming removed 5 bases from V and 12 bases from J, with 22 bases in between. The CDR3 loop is CASSLHGGYARELFF. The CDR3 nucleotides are TGTGCCAGCAGCCTGCACGGGGGTTACGCTAGAGAACTGTTTTTT.

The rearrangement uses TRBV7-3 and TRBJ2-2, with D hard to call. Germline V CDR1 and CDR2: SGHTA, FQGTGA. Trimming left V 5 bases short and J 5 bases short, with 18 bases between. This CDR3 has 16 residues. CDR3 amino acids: CASSPNLPALTGELFF. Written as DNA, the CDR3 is TGTGCCAGCAGCCCGAACCTCCCAGCATTAACCGGGGAGCTGTTTTTT.

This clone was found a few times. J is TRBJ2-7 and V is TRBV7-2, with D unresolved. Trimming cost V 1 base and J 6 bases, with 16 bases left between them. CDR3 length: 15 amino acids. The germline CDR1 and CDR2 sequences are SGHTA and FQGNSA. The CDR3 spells CASSLGINRLGEQYF. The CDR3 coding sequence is TGTGCCAGCAGCTTAGGGATTAATAGGTTAGGCGAGCAGTACTTC.

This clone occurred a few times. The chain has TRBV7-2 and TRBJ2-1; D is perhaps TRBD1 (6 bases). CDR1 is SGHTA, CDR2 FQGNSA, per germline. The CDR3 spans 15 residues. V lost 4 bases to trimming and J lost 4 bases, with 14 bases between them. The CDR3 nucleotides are TGTGCCAGCAGCTCAAGGACAGTAATTTACAATGAGCAGTTCTTC. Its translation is CASSSRTVIYNEQFF.

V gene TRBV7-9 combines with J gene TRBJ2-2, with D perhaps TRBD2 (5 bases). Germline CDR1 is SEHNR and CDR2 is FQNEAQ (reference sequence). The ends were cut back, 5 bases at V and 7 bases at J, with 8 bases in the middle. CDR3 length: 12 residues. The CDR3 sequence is CASSPGGGELFF. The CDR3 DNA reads TGTGCCAGCAGCCCTGGAGGCGGGGAGCTGTTTTTT.

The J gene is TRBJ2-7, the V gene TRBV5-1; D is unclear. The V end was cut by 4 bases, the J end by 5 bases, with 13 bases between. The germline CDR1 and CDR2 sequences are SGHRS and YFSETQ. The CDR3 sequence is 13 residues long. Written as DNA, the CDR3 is TGCGCCAGCAGCCAACGGCGAAACGACGAGCAGTACTTC. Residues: CASSQRRNDEQYF.

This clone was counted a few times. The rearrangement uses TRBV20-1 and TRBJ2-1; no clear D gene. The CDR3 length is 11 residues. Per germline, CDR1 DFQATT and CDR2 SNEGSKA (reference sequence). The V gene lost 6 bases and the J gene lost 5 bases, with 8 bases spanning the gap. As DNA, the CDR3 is TGCAGTGCGGATGAAAACAATGAGCAGTTCTTC. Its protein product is CSADENNEQFF.

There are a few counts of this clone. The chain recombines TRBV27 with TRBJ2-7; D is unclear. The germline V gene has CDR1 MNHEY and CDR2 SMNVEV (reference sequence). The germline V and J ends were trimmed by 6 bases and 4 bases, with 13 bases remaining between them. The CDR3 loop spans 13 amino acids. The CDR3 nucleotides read TGTGCCAGCAGCCAATCAGACGTATACGAGCAGTACTTC. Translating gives CASSQSDVYEQYF.